Listed below are T cell receptor beta chains from one sample, sequenced in a study of long-term antiretroviral therapy in people with HIV. Profiling relied on immunoSEQ multiplex PCR, and the TCRdb table lists in-frame clones only, not all of them. The sample holds around 15,000 clones; 88% are singletons and the top ten take roughly 12%. Sequencing used unsorted PBMCs, obtained 6.9 years after starting antiretroviral therapy. These receptors originate from a man in his fifties with HIV. Each CDR3 is given with its conserved first and last residue. The D gene is left open where the match is weak. The size of a clone is reported for some rows only, either as once, few or many, or as a class for expanded clones.

15	NA	TRBV27	TRBD1	TRBJ2-7	CASSVLGTGSYEQYF	TGTGCCAGCAGTGTATTAGGGACAGGGTCGTACGAGCAGTACTTC
14	NA	TRBV5-1	NA	TRBJ1-1	CASSLVRGNTEAFF	TGCGCCAGCAGCTTGGTCAGGGGGAACACTGAAGCTTTCTTT
15	NA	TRBV5-1	NA	TRBJ1-1	CASSPGLFMDTEAFF	TGCGCCAGCAGCCCGGGCTTGTTTATGGACACTGAAGCTTTCTTT
11	NA	TRBV20-1	NA	TRBJ2-1	CSAREVPEQFF	TGCAGTGCTAGAGAGGTCCCTGAGCAGTTCTTC
15	NA	TRBV19	TRBD1	TRBJ2-7	CASSQTGTGIFEQYF	TGTGCCAGTAGTCAGACCGGGACAGGGATTTTCGAGCAGTACTTC
15	NA	TRBV9	TRBD1	TRBJ2-7	CASSVGGTGVYEQYF	TGTGCCAGCAGCGTTGGCGGGACAGGGGTCTACGAGCAGTACTTC
14	NA	TRBV5-6	TRBD1	TRBJ1-2	CASSLGQGIYGYTF	TGTGCCAGCAGCTTGGGACAGGGGATCTATGGCTACACCTTC
17	NA	TRBV19	NA	TRBJ1-3	CASSMESQRRPGNTIYF	TGTGCCAGTAGTATGGAATCCCAGCGGCGCCCCGGAAACACCATATATTTT
13	NA	TRBV5-1	NA	TRBJ2-5	CASSLTYQETQYF	TGCGCCAGCAGCTTGACGTACCAAGAGACCCAGTACTTC
17	once	TRBV6-4	NA	TRBJ2-1	CASSDSATGVPYNEQFF	TGTGCCAGCAGTGACTCCGCAACGGGAGTCCCCTACAATGAGCAGTTCTTC
13	NA	TRBV5-1	NA	TRBJ2-7	CASSWVVGYEQYF	TGCGCCAGCAGTTGGGTAGTGGGCTACGAGCAGTACTTC
15	NA	TRBV2	TRBD2	TRBJ2-1	CASHQLAGVSNEQFF	TGTGCCAGCCACCAGCTAGCGGGAGTAAGCAATGAGCAGTTCTTC
14	once	TRBV7-2	NA	TRBJ2-5	CASSYRTGLETQYF	TGTGCCAGCAGCTACCGGACCGGTTTGGAGACCCAGTACTTC
13	NA	TRBV7-8	NA	TRBJ2-1	CASRPFAGTQQFF	TGTGCCAGCAGACCTTTTGCCGGGACTCAGCAGTTCTTC
14	NA	TRBV25-1	TRBD2	TRBJ2-3	CASSDSGRLGTQYF	TGTGCCAGCAGTGATTCCGGGAGGTTGGGTACGCAGTATTTT
15	NA	TRBV19	NA	TRBJ1-1	CASSITGASNTEAFF	TGTGCCAGTAGTATTACGGGGGCCTCGAACACTGAAGCTTTCTTT
14	NA	TRBV7-9	TRBD1	TRBJ2-5	CASSLARGLETQYF	TGTGCCAGCAGCTTAGCGAGGGGGCTGGAGACCCAGTACTTC
14	NA	TRBV27	TRBD1	TRBJ2-1	CASSIRDRGNEQFF	TGTGCCAGCAGTATCCGGGACAGGGGCAATGAGCAGTTCTTC
16	NA	TRBV5-4	NA	TRBJ2-1	CASSLYEQETYNEQFF	TGTGCCAGCAGCTTGTACGAGCAGGAGACCTACAATGAGCAGTTCTTC
14	medium-sized	TRBV4-2	NA	TRBJ1-2	CASSQVEGLRDYTF	TGTGCCAGCAGCCAAGTGGAGGGACTTAGAGACTACACCTTC
15	once	TRBV9	NA	TRBJ2-7	CASSPSRDKGNEQYF	TGTGCCAGCAGCCCGTCGCGGGACAAGGGCAACGAGCAGTACTTC
13	once	TRBV7-2	TRBD1	TRBJ2-3	CASRSGGTDTQYF	TGTGCCAGCAGGTCAGGGGGTACAGATACGCAGTATTTT
15	NA	TRBV5-1	TRBD1	TRBJ2-1	CASSSGQGDHNEQFF	TGCGCCAGCAGCTCGGGACAGGGAGACCACAATGAGCAGTTCTTC
13	NA	TRBV10-3	TRBD1	TRBJ2-7	CAIKGQVQGEQYF	TGTGCCATCAAGGGACAGGTTCAGGGGGAGCAGTACTTC
11	NA	TRBV2	NA	TRBJ2-7	CASSERAGCYF	TGTGCCAGCAGTGAGAGGGCAGGGTGTTACTTC
15	NA	TRBV18	NA	TRBJ1-5	CASSLRPGNDQPQHF	TGTGCCAGCTCACTACGGCCAGGTAACGATCAGCCCCAGCATTTT
15	NA	TRBV7-3	NA	TRBJ2-1	CASRTMGSSYNEQFF	TGTGCCAGCAGGACGATGGGGAGCTCCTACAATGAGCAGTTCTTC
14	NA	TRBV19	TRBD2	TRBJ2-3	CASRPAGGDDTQYF	TGTGCCAGTAGGCCAGCGGGAGGAGACGATACGCAGTATTTT
14	NA	TRBV11-2	NA	TRBJ2-7	CASRLPGPRDEQYF	TGTGCCAGCAGACTTCCCGGACCCCGGGACGAGCAGTACTTC
15	NA	TRBV7-2	TRBD1	TRBJ1-2	CASSARDRKNYGYTF	TGTGCCAGCAGCGCCCGGGACAGGAAAAACTATGGCTACACCTTC